These 3 T cell receptor beta chains were sequenced from one sample in a study of technical replicates of blood from a few donors. Some clones are missing from TCRdb's copy, which holds only in-frame ones; the method was immunoSEQ multiplex PCR. The table lists 100,000 or so clones, just over 95% of them singletons. The source material was T cells isolated from PBMCs. These receptors all come from a human donor in good health.

The V and J genes are TRBV9 and TRBJ1-2; 10 bases align to TRBD1. The germline V gene has CDR1 SGDLS and CDR2 YYNGEE. The CDR3 sequence is 16 residues long. With V trimmed by 0 bases and J by 4 bases, 6 bases remained unmatched. CDR3 nucleotide sequence: TGTGCCAGCAGCGTAGACACGACAGGGGGCCTCTATGGCTACACCTTC. Amino acid sequence: CASSVDTTGGLYGYTF. The full variable domain, completed using reference TRBV9 and TRBJ1-2, is DSGVTQTPKHLITATGQRVTLRCSPRSGDLSVYWYQQSLDQGLQFLIQYYNGEERAKGNILERFSAQQFPDLHSELNLSSLELGDSALYFCASSVDTTGGLYGYTFGSGTRLTVV.

The chain carries TRBV6-5 and TRBJ1-1; possible D gene TRBD1, 5 bases. V lost 2 bases and J lost 1, with 8 bases in between. The V gene's germline CDR1 is MNHEY and CDR2 SVGAGI. The CDR3 consists of 14 residues. This CDR3 is CASSYGGENTEAFF. As DNA, the CDR3 is TGTGCCAGCAGTTACGGGGGGGAGAACACTGAAGCTTTCTTT.

The gene calls are TRBV5-5 and TRBJ1-4; a possible D gene is TRBD1 (5 bases). CDR1 is SGHKS, CDR2 YYEKEE, per germline (reference sequence). The ends were cut back, 5 bases at V and 0 bases at J, with 14 bases in the middle. The CDR3 extends over 16 amino acids. CDR3 amino acids: CASRPDILATNEKLFF. CDR3 in DNA: TGTGCCAGCAGACCGGACATCCTTGCAACTAATGAAAAACTGTTTTTT.